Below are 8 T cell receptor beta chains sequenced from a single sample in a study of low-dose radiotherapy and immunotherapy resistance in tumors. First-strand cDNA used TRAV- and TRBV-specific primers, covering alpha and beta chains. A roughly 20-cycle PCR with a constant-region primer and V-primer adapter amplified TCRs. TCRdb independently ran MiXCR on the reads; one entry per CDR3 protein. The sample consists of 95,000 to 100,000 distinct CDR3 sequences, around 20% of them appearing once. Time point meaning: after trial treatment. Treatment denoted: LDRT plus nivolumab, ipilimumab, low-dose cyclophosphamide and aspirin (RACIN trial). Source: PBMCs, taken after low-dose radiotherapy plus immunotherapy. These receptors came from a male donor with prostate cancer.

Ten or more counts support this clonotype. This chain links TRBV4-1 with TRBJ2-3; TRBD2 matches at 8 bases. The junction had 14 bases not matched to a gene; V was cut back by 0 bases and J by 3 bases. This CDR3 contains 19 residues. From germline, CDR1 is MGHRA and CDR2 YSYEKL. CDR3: CASSQELGGAWPGTDTQYF. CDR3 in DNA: TGCGCCAGCAGCCAAGAACTCGGGGGGGCCTGGCCAGGGACAGATACGCAGTATTTT.

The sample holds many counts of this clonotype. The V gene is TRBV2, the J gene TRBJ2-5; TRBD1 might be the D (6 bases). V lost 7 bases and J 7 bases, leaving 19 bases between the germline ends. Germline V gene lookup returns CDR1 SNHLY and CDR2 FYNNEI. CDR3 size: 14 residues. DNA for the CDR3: TGTGCCAGCACCCCTGGGGGCCTACGGGGGACCCAGTACTTC. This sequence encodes CASTPGGLRGTQYF.

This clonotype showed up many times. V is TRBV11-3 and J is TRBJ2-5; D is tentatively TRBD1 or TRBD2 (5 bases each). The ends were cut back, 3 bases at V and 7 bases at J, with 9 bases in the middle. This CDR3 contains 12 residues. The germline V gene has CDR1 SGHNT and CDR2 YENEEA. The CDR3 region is CASSLGRATQYF. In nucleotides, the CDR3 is TGTGCCAGCAGCTTGGGACGGGCGACCCAGTACTTC. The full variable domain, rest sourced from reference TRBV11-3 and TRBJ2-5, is EAGVVQSPRYKIIEKKQPVAFWCNPISGHNTLYWYLQNLGQGPELLIRYENEEAVDDSQLPKDRFSAERLKGVDSTLKIQPAELGDSAVYLCASSLGRATQYFGPGTRLLVL.

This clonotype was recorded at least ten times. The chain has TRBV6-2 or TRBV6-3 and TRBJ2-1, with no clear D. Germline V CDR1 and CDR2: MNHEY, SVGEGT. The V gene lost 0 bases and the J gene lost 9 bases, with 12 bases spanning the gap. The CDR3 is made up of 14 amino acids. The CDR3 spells CASSYSDQATEQFF. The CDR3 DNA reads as TGTGCCAGCAGTTACTCGGATCAGGCGACTGAGCAGTTCTTC.

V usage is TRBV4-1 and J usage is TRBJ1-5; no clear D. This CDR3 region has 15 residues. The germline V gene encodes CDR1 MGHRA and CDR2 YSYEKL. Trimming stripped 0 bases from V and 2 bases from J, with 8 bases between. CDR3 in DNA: TGCGCCAGCAGCCAAGATAGGCAACGCAATCAGCCCCAGCATTTT. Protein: CASSQDRQRNQPQHF.

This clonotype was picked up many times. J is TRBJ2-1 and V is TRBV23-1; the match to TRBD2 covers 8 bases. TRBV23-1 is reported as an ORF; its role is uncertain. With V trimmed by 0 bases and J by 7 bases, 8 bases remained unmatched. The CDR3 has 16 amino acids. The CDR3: CASSQSNGGAGNEQFF. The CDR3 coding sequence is TGCGCCAGCAGTCAATCAAACGGGGGGGCCGGAAATGAGCAGTTCTTC.

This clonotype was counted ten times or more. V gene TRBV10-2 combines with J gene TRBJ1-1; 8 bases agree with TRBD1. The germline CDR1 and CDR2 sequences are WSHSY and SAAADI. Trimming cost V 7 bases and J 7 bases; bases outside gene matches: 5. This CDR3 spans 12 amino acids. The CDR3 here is CASNTGQGEAFF. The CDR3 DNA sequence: TGCGCCAGCAACACCGGACAGGGTGAAGCTTTCTTT.

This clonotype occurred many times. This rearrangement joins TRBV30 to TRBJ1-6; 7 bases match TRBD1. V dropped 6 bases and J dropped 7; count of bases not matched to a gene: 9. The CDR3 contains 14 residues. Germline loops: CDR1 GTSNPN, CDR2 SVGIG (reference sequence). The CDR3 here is CACQPGTENSPLHF. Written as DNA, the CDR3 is TGTGCCTGTCAACCGGGGACAGAGAATTCACCCCTCCACTTT.